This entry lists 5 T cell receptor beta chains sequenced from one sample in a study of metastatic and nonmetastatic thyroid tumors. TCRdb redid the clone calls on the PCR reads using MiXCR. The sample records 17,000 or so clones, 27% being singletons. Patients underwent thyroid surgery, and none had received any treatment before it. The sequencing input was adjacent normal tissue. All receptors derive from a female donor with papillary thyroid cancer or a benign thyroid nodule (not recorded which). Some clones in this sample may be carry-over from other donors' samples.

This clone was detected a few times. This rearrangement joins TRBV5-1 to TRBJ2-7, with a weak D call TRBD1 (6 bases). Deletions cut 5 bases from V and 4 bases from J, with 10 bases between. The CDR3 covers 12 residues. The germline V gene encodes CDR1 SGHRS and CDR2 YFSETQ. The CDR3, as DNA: TGCGCCAGCAGAGAGCAGGGGTACGAGCAGTACTTC. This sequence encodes CASREQGYEQYF. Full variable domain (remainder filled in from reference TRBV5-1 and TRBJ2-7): KAGVTQTPRYLIKTRGQQVTLSCSPISGHRSVSWYQQTPGQGLQFLFEYFSETQRNKGNFPGRFSGRQFSNSRSEMNVSTLELGDSALYLCASREQGYEQYFGPGTRLTVT.

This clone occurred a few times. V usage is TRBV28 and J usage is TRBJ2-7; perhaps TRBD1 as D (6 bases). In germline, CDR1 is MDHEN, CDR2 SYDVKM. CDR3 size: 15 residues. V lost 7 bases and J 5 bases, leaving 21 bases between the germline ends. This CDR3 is CASNPVGGDGNEQYF. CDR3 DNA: TGTGCCAGCAACCCGGTAGGGGGAGACGGGAACGAGCAGTACTTC.

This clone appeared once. CDR3 sequence (DNA): TGCGCCAGCAGCCCCTTTCTAGCGGGAGTTGACAATGAGCAGTTCTTC. Encoded protein: CASSPFLAGVDNEQFF. The chain employs TRBV5-1 and TRBJ2-1; 10 bases align to TRBD2. The CDR3 runs 16 residues. V was clipped by 4 bases and J by 5 bases; unmatched bases: 9. Germline V gives CDR1 SGHRS, CDR2 YFSETQ.

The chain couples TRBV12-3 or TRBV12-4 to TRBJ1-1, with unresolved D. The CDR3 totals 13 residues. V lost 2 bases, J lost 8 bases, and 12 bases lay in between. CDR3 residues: CASSLNEGGEAFF. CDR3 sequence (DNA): TGTGCCAGCAGTTTAAACGAAGGCGGGGAAGCTTTCTTT.

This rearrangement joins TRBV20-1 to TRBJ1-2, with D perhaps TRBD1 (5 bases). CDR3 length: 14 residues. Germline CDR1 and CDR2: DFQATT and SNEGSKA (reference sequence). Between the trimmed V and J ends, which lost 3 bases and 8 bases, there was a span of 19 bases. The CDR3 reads CSASVLGQGEGYTF. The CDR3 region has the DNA TGCAGTGCTAGCGTGTTAGGGCAGGGTGAAGGCTACACCTTC.